Listed here are 27 T cell receptor beta chains from one sample, sequenced in a study of cytomegalovirus exposure and HLA in healthy donors. The protocol was immunoSEQ multiplex PCR, while the TCRdb copy is restricted to in-frame clones and leaves out a portion. This table has about 140,000 clones, roughly 93% appearing once. The sequenced sample consisted of PBMCs. Receptors were obtained from a man aged 18 to 35 in good health and CMV-seropositive.

This sequence joins TRBV5-1 and TRBJ2-7; 12 bases agree with TRBD2. The CDR3 runs to 15 residues. CDR1 and CDR2 from the germline V gene are SGHRS and YFSETQ. Losses at the gene ends were 5 bases for V and 5 bases for J; bases not matched to a gene: 8. The CDR3 region has the DNA TGCGCCAGCAGGCCTAGACTAGCGGGAGCTCACGAGCAGTACTTC. It yields the protein CASRPRLAGAHEQYF.

V and J are TRBV28 and TRBJ1-1; D unclear. The CDR3 loop spans 14 amino acids. Trimming left V 5 bases short and J 3 bases short, with 13 bases between. Germline-derived CDR1 and CDR2 are MDHEN and SYDVKM. The CDR3 sequence: CASSTLGGYTEAFF. As DNA, the CDR3 is TGTGCCAGCAGTACACTGGGCGGGTACACTGAAGCTTTCTTT.

The genes are TRBV6-6 and TRBJ2-7, with D possibly matching TRBD2 (6 bases). Germline V CDR1 and CDR2: MNHNY, SVGAGI (reference sequence). This CDR3 spans 15 amino acids. V was pared by 2 bases and J by 0 bases, with 11 bases between. CDR3 residues: CASSYGGESSYEQYF. CDR3 sequence (DNA): TGTGCCAGCAGTTACGGAGGGGAGAGCTCCTACGAGCAGTACTTC.

The chain has TRBV6-1 and TRBJ1-3; 10 bases match TRBD1. V lost 2 bases to trimming and J lost 6 bases; unmatched junction nucleotides: 4. Germline assignment: CDR1 MNHNS and CDR2 SASEGT. This CDR3 is 15 amino acids long. The chain's CDR3 is CASSEMGTGENTIYF. CDR3 bases: TGTGCCAGCAGTGAAATGGGGACAGGGGAAAACACCATATATTTT.

This clone was detected a few times. V gene TRBV5-1 combines with J gene TRBJ1-2; 7 nucleotides match TRBD1. Germline assignment: CDR1 SGHRS and CDR2 YFSETQ. Losses at the gene ends were 0 bases for V and 5 bases for J; bases not matched to a gene: 4. This CDR3 comprises 14 residues. CDR3: CASSLVGTEYGYTF. The CDR3 DNA reads TGCGCCAGCAGCTTGGTCGGGACAGAATATGGCTACACCTTC.

This clone is a singleton in its sample. The rearrangement uses TRBV5-1 and TRBJ1-5; D unresolved. The CDR3 is 14 residues long. Germline values: CDR1 SGHRS, CDR2 YFSETQ. With 0 bases removed from V and 3 bases from J, the gap between germline ends came to 7 bases. The CDR3 is CASSLAGVNQPQHF. CDR3 sequence (DNA): TGCGCCAGCAGCTTGGCCGGGGTCAATCAGCCCCAGCATTTT.

CDR3 coding DNA: TGTGCCAGCAGTTACAACAGCTTGGAGACCCAGTACTTC. It translates to CASSYNSLETQYF. The V call is TRBV6-5, the J call TRBJ2-5; D ambiguous. The length of the CDR3 is 13 residues. Germline loops: CDR1 MNHEY, CDR2 SVGAGI. Trimming cost V 2 bases and J 5 bases, with 9 bases left between them.

DNA for the CDR3: TGTGCCAGCAGCCCCCCTGGGACAGGGGTCGGACAGCCCCAGCATTTT. Residues: CASSPPGTGVGQPQHF. This chain uses TRBV28 with TRBJ1-5; 10 bases map to TRBD1. This CDR3 is 16 amino acids long. The ends lost 6 bases at V and 7 bases at J; junction bases unmatched: 12. The V gene's germline CDR1 is MDHEN and CDR2 SYDVKM.

The gene calls are TRBV5-6 and TRBJ2-7; tentative D call: TRBD1 (6 bases). V was shortened by 0 bases and J by 1 base, with 11 bases between the two germline ends. The CDR3 has 15 amino acids. Germline V CDR1 and CDR2: SGHDT, YYEEEE. CDR3 DNA: TGTGCCAGCAGCTTGGGGCCAGGGGAGTCCTACGAGCAGTACTTC. This gives the protein CASSLGPGESYEQYF.

This clone was detected only once. The genes are TRBV6-5 and TRBJ2-2; 8 bases line up with TRBD2. Germline lookup yields CDR1 MNHEY and CDR2 SVGAGI. V was clipped by 6 bases and J by 6 bases; unmatched bases: 9. The CDR3 runs 15 residues. CDR3 in DNA: TGTGCCAGCAGATTTAGCGGGGACGCAGCCGGGGAGCTGTTTTTT. This sequence encodes CASRFSGDAAGELFF.

V gene TRBV9 combines with J gene TRBJ2-3; 14 bases map to TRBD2. The J segment lost 5 bases and the V segment lost 4 bases, leaving 9 bases of the junction unmatched. This CDR3 has 17 residues. Per germline, CDR1 SGDLS and CDR2 YYNGEE. This chain's CDR3 is CASSPRLAGGPGDTQYF. For the CDR3, the DNA is TGTGCCAGCAGCCCTCGACTAGCGGGAGGGCCGGGAGATACGCAGTATTTT.

The V call is TRBV28, the J call TRBJ2-1; D unclear. Trimming took 5 bases from V and 4 from J, leaving 6 bases between them. In germline, CDR1 is MDHEN, CDR2 SYDVKM. The CDR3 is 12 residues long. CDR3 in amino acids: CASSRLYNEQFF. The CDR3 bases are TGTGCCAGCAGTCGACTGTACAATGAGCAGTTCTTC.

This rearrangement joins TRBV29-1 to TRBJ1-1, with D possibly matching TRBD1 (5 bases). Looked up from germline, CDR1 is SQVTM and CDR2 is ANQGSEA. The V and J ends lost 6 bases and 0 bases respectively, with 11 bases between them. CDR3 length equals 13 residues. The CDR3 loop is CSVAGLLNTEAFF. Written as DNA, the CDR3 is TGCAGCGTCGCAGGGCTTTTGAACACTGAAGCTTTCTTT.

This chain joins TRBV6-1 and TRBJ2-2, with a tentative D call TRBD2 (5 bases). V lost 0 bases, J lost 3 bases, and 5 bases lay in between. The CDR3 is made up of 14 amino acids. In germline, CDR1 is MNHNS, CDR2 SASEGT. The DNA for the CDR3 is TGTGCCAGCAGTGAAGCGGGAGACACCGGGGAGCTGTTTTTT. Its protein is CASSEAGDTGELFF.

The chain is built from TRBV5-6 and TRBJ1-1; TRBD1 might be the D (5 bases). Germline V gene lookup returns CDR1 SGHDT and CDR2 YYEEEE. Trimming removed 3 bases at V and 3 bases at J, with 12 bases between. The CDR3 has 14 residues. DNA of the CDR3: TGTGCCAGCAGCTCGACAGTGTCGTACACTGAAGCTTTCTTT. Translating gives CASSSTVSYTEAFF.

V gene TRBV28 combines with J gene TRBJ2-5, with a weak D call TRBD1 (7 bases). Germline loops: CDR1 MDHEN, CDR2 SYDVKM. Trimming stripped 6 bases from V and 5 bases from J, with 13 bases between. This CDR3 region has 13 residues. The CDR3 sequence is CASREGAGETQYF. Here the CDR3 DNA reads TGTGCCAGCAGAGAGGGGGCGGGGGAGACCCAGTACTTC. The variable domain in full, with the rest retrieved from reference TRBV28 and TRBJ2-5, is DVKVTQSSRYLVKRTGEKVFLECVQDMDHENMFWYRQDPGLGLRLIYFSYDVKMKEKGDIPEGYSVSREKKERFSLILESASTNQTSMYLCASREGAGETQYFGPGTRLLVL.

The chain employs TRBV4-2 and TRBJ1-2, with D tentatively TRBD1 (5 bases). This CDR3 contains 15 residues. Trimming removed 0 bases at V and 4 bases at J, with 12 bases between. Germline-derived CDR1 and CDR2 are LGHNA and YNFKEQ. The CDR3 sequence is CASSQDTQGPYGYTF. The DNA for the CDR3 is TGTGCCAGCAGCCAAGATACCCAGGGCCCCTATGGCTACACCTTC.

This clone is a singleton in its sample. The chain joins TRBV10-3 to TRBJ2-7; 11 bases are a match to TRBD2. V shed 10 bases, J shed 5 bases, and the junction held 16 bases outside the gene matches. CDR3 length: 16 amino acids. From germline, CDR1 is ENHRY and CDR2 SYGVKD. The CDR3, as DNA: TGTGCCACCCACAGTGAGCTTAGCGGGAGGGCCCACGAGCAGTACTTC. Its protein is CATHSELSGRAHEQYF.

This chain connects TRBV6-5 to TRBJ2-1; maybe TRBD2 (7 bases). Germline CDR1 and CDR2: MNHEY and SVGAGI. Trimming took off 0 bases at V and 9 bases at J, with 15 bases between the two ends. The CDR3 totals 15 residues. DNA of the CDR3: TGTGCCAGCAGTTACTCGGGGGGGCCGGGGGGTGAGCAGTTCTTC. Encoded protein: CASSYSGGPGGEQFF.

V and J are TRBV11-3 and TRBJ2-1, with TRBD2 identical over 15 bases. The CDR3 spans 15 residues. From germline, CDR1 is SGHNT and CDR2 YENEEA. V dropped 3 bases and J dropped 9; count of bases not matched to a gene: 3. The CDR3 DNA reads TGTGCCAGCAGCTTCGGACTAGCGGGAGGGGGTGAGCAGTTCTTC. It translates to CASSFGLAGGGEQFF.

The chain joins TRBV7-9 to TRBJ2-1; 8 bases are shared with TRBD2. With 7 bases clipped from V and 5 bases from J, the junction kept 16 bases outside the gene matches. Germline lookup yields CDR1 SEHNR and CDR2 FQNEAQ (reference sequence). This CDR3 is built from 17 residues. The CDR3 DNA follows: TGTGCCAGCACCCCCCCGGCCCCTAGCGGGTACCACAATGAGCAGTTCTTC. Translating gives CASTPPAPSGYHNEQFF.

V gene TRBV19 combines with J gene TRBJ1-1; the match to TRBD1 covers 12 bases. Germline CDR1 is LNHDA and CDR2 is SQIVND (reference sequence). The J segment lost 5 bases and the V segment lost 6 bases, leaving 10 bases of the junction unmatched. The CDR3 has 16 amino acids. The DNA of the CDR3 is TGTGCCAGTAGGGCCCCGGGACAGGGGGCTGGAACTGAAGCTTTCTTT. Translating gives CASRAPGQGAGTEAFF.

The V and J genes are TRBV27 and TRBJ2-5; D remains unclear. The CDR3 extends over 13 amino acids. Germline values: CDR1 MNHEY, CDR2 SMNVEV (reference sequence). Between the trimmed V and J ends, which lost 5 bases and 2 bases, there was a span of 9 bases. CDR3 in amino acids: CASSQRNQETQYF. CDR3 bases: TGTGCCAGCAGTCAGAGGAATCAAGAGACCCAGTACTTC.

V and J are TRBV29-1 and TRBJ1-1; perhaps TRBD1 as D (5 bases). This CDR3 has 13 amino acids. Germline V CDR1 and CDR2: SQVTM, ANQGSEA. DNA for the CDR3: TGCGGGGCGGGCGGGGGGTCGAACACTGAAGCTTTCTTT. Its protein product is CGAGGGSNTEAFF.

The rearrangement uses TRBV18 and TRBJ2-7; 10 nucleotides match TRBD2. This CDR3 is built from 15 residues. CDR1 is KGHSH and CDR2 is LQKENI in the germline V gene. V dropped 3 bases and J dropped 4; count of bases not matched to a gene: 6. The DNA for the CDR3 is TGTGCCAGCTCACCTCCGGGACTAGCGAGTTACGAGCAGTACTTC. Translation: CASSPPGLASYEQYF.

CDR3 loop: CASSPIPTAEAFF. The CDR3 nucleotides read TGCGCCAGCAGCCCTATTCCCACGGCTGAAGCTTTCTTT. The chain recombines TRBV5-1 with TRBJ1-1; D gene ambiguous. With 4 bases removed from V and 6 bases from J, the gap between germline ends came to 13 bases. The CDR3 totals 13 residues. Germline assignment: CDR1 SGHRS and CDR2 YFSETQ.

The rearrangement links TRBV7-2 to TRBJ2-1, with 7 bases lining up with TRBD2. The CDR3 consists of 16 residues. V shed 8 bases, J shed 5 bases, and the junction held 15 bases outside the gene matches. Germline CDR1 is SGHTA and CDR2 is FQGNSA. CDR3: CASPRPGAGLNNEQFF. Written as DNA, the CDR3 is TGTGCCAGCCCCCGGCCAGGAGCGGGACTTAACAATGAGCAGTTCTTC.